Following are 24 T cell receptor beta chains from one sample sequenced in a study of regulatory T cells in long-lasting Graves disease. The TCR beta library used iRepertoire HTBI primers with Arm-PCR amplification of CDR3. MiXCR was run by TCRdb on the multiplex PCR reads, yielding one entry per CDR3 protein. The table includes approximately 460,000 distinct CDR3 sequences, roughly 15% detected once. The time point was: newly diagnosed GD, antithyroid drugs for less than 3 months. Extracted RNA from PBMCs served as the source of the TCR library. The sample also formed part of further work on T cells in Graves' hyperthyroidism and ophthalmopathy.

The sample here was peripheral blood mononuclear cells (PBMCs), taken at new diagnosis, from a patient treated with antithyroid drugs. Every receptor here comes from a woman aged 25 to 39 with Graves disease.

This clonotype was picked up a small number of times. A clone one base away is much larger, so this may be a read error. The V call is TRBV3-1, the J call TRBJ2-7; TRBD2 agrees at 10 bases. This CDR3 region has 17 residues. The J segment lost 2 bases and the V segment lost 1 base, leaving 8 bases of the junction unmatched. Germline V lookup: CDR1 LGHDT, CDR2 YNNKEL (reference sequence). The CDR3 spells CASSQGLLAGDTYEQYF. The CDR3 DNA reads as TGTGCCAGCAGCCAAGGTCTCCTAGCGGGAGACACCTACGAGCAGTACTTC.

V usage is TRBV20-1 and J usage is TRBJ1-1; perhaps TRBD1 as D (5 bases). Germline V gene sequence: CDR1 DFQATT, CDR2 SNEGSKA (reference sequence). V was trimmed by 1 base and J by 3 bases, leaving 15 bases between them. The CDR3 runs 15 residues. CDR3 amino acids: CSARVTVTLDTEAFF. The CDR3 nucleotides read TGCAGTGCTAGAGTGACAGTCACTCTCGACACTGAAGCTTTCTTT.

V and J are TRBV19 and TRBJ1-1, with 7 nucleotides matching TRBD1. V lost 3 bases, J lost 4 bases, and 2 bases stayed unmatched. The germline V gene encodes CDR1 LNHDA and CDR2 SQIVND (reference sequence). The CDR3 contains 13 residues. CDR3: CASSMTGPTEAFF. The CDR3 coding sequence is TGTGCCAGTAGTATGACAGGGCCCACTGAAGCTTTCTTT.

This chain links TRBV7-9 with TRBJ2-7; 11 bases agree with TRBD2. This CDR3 region has 14 residues. Germline V CDR1 and CDR2: SEHNR, FQNEAQ (reference sequence). With V trimmed by 4 bases and J by 6 bases, 5 bases remained unmatched. The CDR3 spells CASSYGTSGCEQYF. The DNA of the CDR3 is TGTGCCAGCAGCTATGGGACTAGCGGATGCGAGCAGTACTTC.

This clonotype was picked up a small number of times. V usage is TRBV6-4 and J usage is TRBJ1-1; the match to TRBD1 covers 9 bases. With V trimmed by 7 bases and J by 0 bases, 3 bases remained unmatched. CDR3 length equals 14 residues. The germline gives CDR1 MRHNA, CDR2 SNTAGT. The CDR3 is CASKRDRVNTEAFF. The CDR3 nucleotides read TGTGCCAGCAAGAGGGACAGGGTGAACACTGAAGCTTTCTTT.

In its sample, this clonotype was seen a few times. The rearrangement uses TRBV24-1 and TRBJ1-2, with 7 bases aligning to TRBD1. Germline V gene data show CDR1 as KGHDR and CDR2 as SFDVKD. V lost 3 bases, J lost 8 bases, and 11 bases stayed unmatched. The CDR3 spans 15 residues. The CDR3 protein is CATSDPGQAKGGYTF. In nucleotides, the CDR3 is TGTGCCACCAGTGATCCCGGACAGGCGAAGGGGGGCTACACCTTC.

This clonotype was observed at least ten times. The J gene is TRBJ2-2, the V gene TRBV12-3 or TRBV12-4; 10 bases fit TRBD2. Losses at the gene ends were 2 bases for V and 6 bases for J; bases not matched to a gene: 3. CDR3 length equals 15 residues. The CDR3 DNA reads as TGTGCCAGCAGTTTAAGGGGACTAGCGCCCGGGGAGCTGTTTTTT. Translation: CASSLRGLAPGELFF.

The chain uses TRBV28 and TRBJ2-6; no clear D gene. Germline lookup yields CDR1 MDHEN and CDR2 SYDVKM. The length of the CDR3 is 14 residues. The ends were cut back, 10 bases at V and 0 bases at J, with 10 bases in the middle. Written as DNA, the CDR3 is TGTGCCACCAAAGTAAGCTCTGGGGCCAACGTCCTGACTTTC. Its translation is CATKVSSGANVLTF.

This clonotype was counted between two and nine times. V usage is TRBV24-1 and J usage is TRBJ1-2, with D tentatively TRBD1 (6 bases). This CDR3 is built from 13 residues. Looked up from germline, CDR1 is KGHDR and CDR2 is SFDVKD. V was shortened by 4 bases and J by 8 bases, with 13 bases between the two germline ends. For the CDR3, the DNA is TGTGCCACCAGTGACCCGTTCGGGGGCGGCTACACCTTC. The encoded protein is CATSDPFGGGYTF.

The rearrangement joins TRBV5-6 to TRBJ1-1, with D perhaps matching TRBD1 (6 bases). Germline V lookup: CDR1 SGHDT, CDR2 YYEEEE. This CDR3 has 15 residues. V was shortened by 4 bases and J by 1 base, with 14 bases between the two germline ends. The CDR3 coding sequence is TGTGCCAGCAGCATACCGGGACATTCGAACACTGAAGCTTTCTTT. Translated: CASSIPGHSNTEAFF.

The chain carries TRBV27 and TRBJ2-2; D remains unclear. The V gene lost 3 bases and the J gene lost 6 bases, with 5 bases spanning the gap. Looked up from germline, CDR1 is MNHEY and CDR2 is SMNVEV (reference sequence). The CDR3 has 12 residues. CDR3 in amino acids: CASSFRAGELFF. Written as DNA, the CDR3 is TGTGCCAGCAGTTTTCGGGCCGGGGAGCTGTTTTTT.

This clonotype was detected many times. This sequence joins TRBV5-1 and TRBJ2-1, with TRBD1 as a possible D gene (6 bases). This CDR3 is 14 amino acids long. Trimming left V 4 bases short and J 9 bases short, with 17 bases between. CDR1 and CDR2 from the germline V gene are SGHRS and YFSETQ. CDR3 in amino acids: CASSGGRLFSEQFF. The CDR3, as DNA: TGCGCCAGCAGCGGGGGCAGGCTATTTAGTGAGCAGTTCTTC.

Many counts were recorded for this clonotype. The chain is built from TRBV6-2 or TRBV6-3 and TRBJ1-3; D gene unclear. Germline V gives CDR1 MNHEY, CDR2 SVGEGT. V lost 0 bases to trimming and J lost 8 bases, with 17 bases between them. The CDR3 spans 16 residues. CDR3 DNA: TGTGCCAGCAGTTACTCGAGGGTCGCACCCTTGGACACCATATATTTT. As protein: CASSYSRVAPLDTIYF.

The rearrangement uses TRBV20-1 and TRBJ2-1; possible D gene TRBD2, 6 bases. The V gene lost 0 bases and the J gene lost 8 bases, with 20 bases spanning the gap. The CDR3 has 16 residues. Germline V CDR1 and CDR2: DFQATT, SNEGSKA (reference sequence). CDR3 nucleotides: TGCAGTGCTAGAGATCCCCTCGGAGGGGTGAAGTATGAGCAGTTCTTC. This encodes CSARDPLGGVKYEQFF.

In the case of this clonotype: Since a much larger clone is just one base distant, this may be a read error. The chain employs TRBV20-1 and TRBJ1-1; D unclear. Germline assignment: CDR1 DFQATT and CDR2 SNEGSKA (reference sequence). The CDR3 covers 14 residues. The CDR3 sequence: CSARIGNMNTDAFF. In DNA form, the CDR3 reads TGCAGTGCTAGAATTGGCAATATGAACACTGACGCTTTCTTT.

The sample holds many counts of this clonotype. The chain is built from TRBV29-1 and TRBJ2-7; the D call may be TRBD1 or TRBD2 (7 bases each). Germline CDR1 and CDR2: SQVTM and ANQGSEA. The CDR3 runs to 15 residues. Trimming shortened V by 1 base and J by 7 bases, and 20 bases separated the two germline ends. The CDR3 protein is CSVEGGRGRAWEQYF. DNA for the CDR3: TGCAGCGTTGAAGGAGGCAGGGGGAGGGCTTGGGAGCAGTACTTC.

With regard to this clonotype: The likely explanation is a read error, given a far larger clone one base away. Here the CDR3 reads CASSLRDGSYNEQYF. The CDR3, as DNA: TGTGCCAGCAGCCTCAGGGACGGCTCCTACAATGAGCAGTACTTC. The rearrangement uses TRBV11-2 and TRBJ2-5; D may be TRBD1 or TRBD2 (5 bases each). Trimming took 5 bases from V and 11 from J, leaving 24 bases between them. The germline V gene encodes CDR1 SGHAT and CDR2 FQNNGV. The CDR3 totals 15 residues. The full variable domain, its missing parts supplied by reference TRBV11-2 and TRBJ2-5, is EAGVAQSPRYKIIEKRQSVAFWCNPISGHATLYWYQQILGQGPKLLIQFQNNGVVDDSQLPKDRFSAERLKGVDSTLKIQPAKLEDSAVYLCASSLRDGSYNEQYFGPGTRLLVL.

This clonotype was observed at least ten times. The V and J genes are TRBV12-3 or TRBV12-4 and TRBJ2-1; D perhaps matches TRBD2 (6 bases). V lost 3 bases and J lost 10, with 22 bases in between. This CDR3 has 16 residues. In DNA form, the CDR3 reads TGTGCCAGCAGTTTGGAGGGGCGATTGCCGAGGTACGAGCAGTTCTTC. Translating gives CASSLEGRLPRYEQFF.

This clonotype was picked up many times. The chain carries TRBV20-1 and TRBJ1-5; D perhaps matches TRBD1 (5 bases). CDR1 is DFQATT, CDR2 SNEGSKA, per germline (reference sequence). Trimming took 2 bases from V and 0 from J, leaving 8 bases between them. The CDR3 is made up of 14 amino acids. The DNA for the CDR3 is TGCAGTGCTAGAAGACAGCATAGCAATCAGCCCCAGCATTTT. Encoded protein: CSARRQHSNQPQHF.

This chain uses TRBV4-3 with TRBJ2-3, with a tentative D call TRBD2 (5 bases). The length of the CDR3 is 12 residues. Germline V lookup: CDR1 LGHNA, CDR2 YSLEER. V was clipped by 3 bases and J by 6 bases, with 7 bases between them. CDR3 residues: CASSHSEDTQYF. DNA of the CDR3: TGCGCCAGCAGCCATAGCGAGGATACGCAGTATTTT.

At least ten counts were recorded for this clonotype. The gene calls are TRBV28 and TRBJ1-5; no reliable D call. With 4 bases removed from V and 7 bases from J, the gap between germline ends came to 8 bases. The CDR3 contains 12 residues. Per the germline V gene, CDR1 is MDHEN and CDR2 is SYDVKM. The CDR3 reads CASSYPRQPQHF. The CDR3 DNA reads TGTGCCAGCAGTTACCCTAGGCAGCCCCAGCATTTT.

On this clonotype itself: A much bigger clone sits one base away, suggesting this may be a read error. This chain connects TRBV3-1 to TRBJ1-1, with D perhaps matching TRBD1 (5 bases). The CDR3 has 14 amino acids. Per germline, CDR1 LGHDT and CDR2 YNNKEL (reference sequence). CDR3 bases: TGTGCCAGCAGCCGTCCCCAGGGAGGTAGTGAAGGTTTCTTT. Translating it yields CASSRPQGGSEGFF.

This clonotype was recorded many times. The V call is TRBV13, the J call TRBJ2-1; the D gene is possibly TRBD1 (5 bases). Between the trimmed V and J ends, which lost 5 bases and 6 bases, there was a span of 14 bases. Germline V CDR1 and CDR2: PRHDT, FYEKMQ (reference sequence). The CDR3 is 14 amino acids. In DNA, the CDR3 is TGTGCCAGCAGCACCGCGTGGGGCGGCAATGAGCAGTTCTTC. This encodes CASSTAWGGNEQFF.

Regarding this clonotype: A far larger clone is only one base removed, so a read error is likely. Given the absence of the conserved phenylalanine or tryptophan at the CDR3 end, a read error is likely. This chain joins TRBV12-3 or TRBV12-4 and TRBJ1-2; D gene ambiguous. V gave up 8 bases and J gave up 0 bases, with 13 bases separating them. The CDR3 extends over 14 amino acids. This chain's CDR3 is CASSSRSTNYGYTS. The DNA for the CDR3 is TGTGCCAGCTCCTCGCGGAGCACTAACTATGGCTACACCTCC.